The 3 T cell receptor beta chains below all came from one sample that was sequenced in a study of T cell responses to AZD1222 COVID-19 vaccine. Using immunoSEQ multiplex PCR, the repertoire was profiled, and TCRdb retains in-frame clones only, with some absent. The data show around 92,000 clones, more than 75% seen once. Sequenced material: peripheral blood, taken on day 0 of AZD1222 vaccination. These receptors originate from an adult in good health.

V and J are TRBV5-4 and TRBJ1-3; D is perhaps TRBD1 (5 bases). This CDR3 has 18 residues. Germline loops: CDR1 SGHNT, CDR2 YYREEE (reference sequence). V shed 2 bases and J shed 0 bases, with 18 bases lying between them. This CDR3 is CASSFAAGTGSSGNTIYF. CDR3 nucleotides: TGTGCCAGCAGCTTCGCAGCCGGGACGGGGAGCTCTGGAAACACCATATATTTT.

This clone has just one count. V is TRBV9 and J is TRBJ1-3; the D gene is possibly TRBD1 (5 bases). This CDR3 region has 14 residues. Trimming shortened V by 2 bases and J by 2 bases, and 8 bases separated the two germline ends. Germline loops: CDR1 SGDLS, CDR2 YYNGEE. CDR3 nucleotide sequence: TGTGCCAGCAGCGTGGGGGGTACTGGAAACACCATATATTTT. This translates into CASSVGGTGNTIYF.

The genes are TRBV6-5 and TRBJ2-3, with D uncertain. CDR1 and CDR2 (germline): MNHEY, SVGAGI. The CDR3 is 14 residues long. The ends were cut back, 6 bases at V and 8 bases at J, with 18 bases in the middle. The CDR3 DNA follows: TGTGCCAGCAGCTCTCGACAATCCCCTGGTACGCAGTATTTT. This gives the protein CASSSRQSPGTQYF.